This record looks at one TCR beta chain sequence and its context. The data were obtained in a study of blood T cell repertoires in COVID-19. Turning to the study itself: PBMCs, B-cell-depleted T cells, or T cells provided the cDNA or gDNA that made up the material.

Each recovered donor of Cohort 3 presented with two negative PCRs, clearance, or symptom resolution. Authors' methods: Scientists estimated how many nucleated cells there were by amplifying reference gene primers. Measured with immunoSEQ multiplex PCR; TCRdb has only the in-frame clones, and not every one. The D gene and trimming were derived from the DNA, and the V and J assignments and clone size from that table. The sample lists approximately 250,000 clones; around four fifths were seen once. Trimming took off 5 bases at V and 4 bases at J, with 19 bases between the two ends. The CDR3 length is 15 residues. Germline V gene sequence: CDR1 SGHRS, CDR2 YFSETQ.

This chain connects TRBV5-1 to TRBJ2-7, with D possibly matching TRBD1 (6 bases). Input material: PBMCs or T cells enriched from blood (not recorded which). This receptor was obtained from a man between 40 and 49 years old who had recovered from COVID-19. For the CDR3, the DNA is TGCGCCAGCAGGGACTCGCAGGGGACCCCATACGAGCAGTACTTC. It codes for CASRDSQGTPYEQYF.